The 13 T cell receptor beta chains in this list originate from one sample, sequenced in a study of T cells in Graves' hyperthyroidism and ophthalmopathy. Researchers took RNA transcripts and amplified the TCR beta CDR3 regions from them. When the TCR CDR3 underwent first-round RT-PCR, the HTBI primer set was used. TCRdb re-derived calls from the multiplex PCR reads in MiXCR, one entry per CDR3 protein. The sample carries roughly 740,000 distinct CDR3 sequences, 15% to 20% recorded once. Sequencing was performed on blood. These receptors all stem from a man aged 18-30 years with Graves' hyperthyroidism.

This clonotype has more than one count but fewer than ten. J is TRBJ2-7 and V is TRBV7-9, with 10 bases matching TRBD2. In germline, CDR1 is SEHNR, CDR2 FQNEAQ (reference sequence). The CDR3 extends over 14 amino acids. V dropped 7 bases and J dropped 6; count of bases not matched to a gene: 9. The CDR3, as DNA: TGTGCCAGCATGCCCAGCGGGAGGGCAACCGAGCAGTACTTC. Its translation: CASMPSGRATEQYF.

V usage is TRBV5-4 and J usage is TRBJ1-4; the D gene is possibly TRBD1 (6 bases). Trimming removed 4 bases at V and 5 bases at J, with 12 bases between. This CDR3 has 14 residues. Germline V gene data show CDR1 as SGHNT and CDR2 as YYREEE (reference sequence). DNA of the CDR3: TGTGCCAGCAGCATGGACAGCACCAATGAAAAACTGTTTTTT. Translation gives CASSMDSTNEKLFF.

The chain uses TRBV7-2 and TRBJ1-2, with no clear D. The ends were cut back, 5 bases at V and 7 bases at J, with 14 bases in the middle. The CDR3 spans 13 residues. The germline V gene encodes CDR1 SGHTA and CDR2 FQGNSA. CDR3 protein: CASSLRNGGGYTF. CDR3 coding DNA: TGTGCCAGCAGCCTACGTAATGGTGGTGGCTACACCTTC.

This clonotype occurred many times. The rearrangement uses TRBV11-1 and TRBJ1-5; 7 bases fit TRBD1. This CDR3 contains 13 residues. Unmatched junction bases numbered 4, after V lost 4 bases and J lost 7 bases. Germline V lookup: CDR1 SGHAT, CDR2 FQDESV (reference sequence). CDR3 nucleotides: TGTGCCAGCAGCTACGACAGGGCCCAGCCCCAGCATTTT. It yields the protein CASSYDRAQPQHF.

This clonotype was found many times. V is TRBV19 and J is TRBJ2-7; D possibly corresponds to TRBD2 (6 bases). This CDR3 is built from 13 residues. Trimming stripped 9 bases from V and 2 bases from J, with 14 bases between. Germline CDR1 is LNHDA and CDR2 is SQIVND (reference sequence). CDR3 DNA: TGTGCCAGCAGTCCCGGGACTCCCTACGAGCAGTACTTC. Translation: CASSPGTPYEQYF.

Details on this clonotype: A read error may be the cause here, since a much bigger clone is one base away. The chain couples TRBV12-3 or TRBV12-4 to TRBJ2-1; D gene uncertain. The CDR3 sequence is 15 residues long. The ends were cut back, 2 bases at V and 7 bases at J, with 15 bases in the middle. The CDR3 DNA reads as TGTGCCAGCAGTTTAAACGACCCGGAGTGGAATGAGCAGTTCTTC. This gives the protein CASSLNDPEWNEQFF.

This clonotype was seen more than once but under ten times. The chain carries TRBV6-1 and TRBJ2-2; 7 bases are shared with TRBD2. Germline assignment: CDR1 MNHNS and CDR2 SASEGT. J gave up 4 bases and V 6 bases, and 5 bases lay outside the gene matches. There are 14 residues in the CDR3. CDR3 amino acids: CASRQERGTGELFF. The CDR3 region has the DNA TGTGCCAGCAGACAGGAGCGGGGCACCGGGGAGCTGTTTTTT.

This rearrangement joins TRBV18 to TRBJ2-7, with TRBD1 identical over 7 bases. CDR1 is KGHSH and CDR2 is LQKENI in the germline V gene. V shed 3 bases and J 0 bases; nucleotides not matched to a gene: 5. The CDR3 totals 15 residues. The CDR3, as DNA: TGTGCCAGCTCACCGGGGACAGCCCGCTCCTACGAGCAGTACTTC. It specifies CASSPGTARSYEQYF.

This clonotype has at least ten counts. The V call is TRBV28, the J call TRBJ2-3, with unresolved D. Trimming took 5 bases from V and 5 from J, leaving 14 bases between them. Germline CDR1 is MDHEN and CDR2 is SYDVKM. This CDR3 contains 14 residues. The CDR3 bases are TGTGCCAGCAGTAAAGCCGGGCCTTTAGATACGCAGTATTTT. Residues: CASSKAGPLDTQYF.

V and J are TRBV29-1 and TRBJ1-1; maybe TRBD1 (5 bases). V lost 4 bases, J lost 11 bases, and 11 bases lay in between. CDR3 length equals 10 residues. Germline V CDR1 and CDR2: SQVTM, ANQGSEA. CDR3 amino acids: CSVVGARAFF. The CDR3 DNA is TGCAGCGTTGTAGGGGCGCGGGCTTTCTTT.

Notes on this clonotype: A read error may account for a junction end that differs from germline. This rearrangement joins TRBV2 to TRBJ1-6, with a possible D match to TRBD1 (6 bases). CDR3 length equals 13 residues. CDR1 and CDR2 (germline): SNHLY, FYNNEI. The CDR3 DNA reads TGTGCCAGCAGGGACAGTAATAAGTCACCCCTCCACTTT. Translating gives CASRDSNKSPLHF.

This clonotype was found many times. This chain joins TRBV12-3 or TRBV12-4 and TRBJ1-2; TRBD1 aligns across 7 bases. This CDR3 is 13 amino acids long. V trimming: 5 bases; J trimming: 4 bases; junction bases outside the gene matches: 4. The CDR3 loop reads CASSVRQGYGYTF. CDR3 sequence (DNA): TGTGCCAGCAGTGTTAGACAGGGCTATGGCTACACCTTC.

At least ten counts were recorded for this clonotype. The chain is built from TRBV2 and TRBJ2-1; D unclear. V lost 7 bases, J lost 0 bases, and 10 bases lay in between. This CDR3 is 14 amino acids long. Looked up from germline, CDR1 is SNHLY and CDR2 is FYNNEI. DNA of the CDR3: TGTGCCAGCAAGGGCGCTAGCTCCTACAATGAGCAGTTCTTC. It is translated as CASKGASSYNEQFF.